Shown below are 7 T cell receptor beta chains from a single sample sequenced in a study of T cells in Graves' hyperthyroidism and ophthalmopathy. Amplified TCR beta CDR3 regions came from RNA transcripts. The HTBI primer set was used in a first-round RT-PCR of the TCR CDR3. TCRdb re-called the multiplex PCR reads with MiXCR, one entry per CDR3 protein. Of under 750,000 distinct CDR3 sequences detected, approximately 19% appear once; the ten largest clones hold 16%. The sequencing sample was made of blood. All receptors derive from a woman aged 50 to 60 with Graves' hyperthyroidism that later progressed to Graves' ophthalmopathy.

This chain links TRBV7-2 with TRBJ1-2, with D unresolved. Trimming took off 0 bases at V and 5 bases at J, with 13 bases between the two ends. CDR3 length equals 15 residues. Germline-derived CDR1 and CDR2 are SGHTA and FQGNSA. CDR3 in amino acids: CASSLAPIVSYGYTF. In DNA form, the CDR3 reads TGTGCCAGCAGCTTAGCGCCGATTGTTTCGTATGGCTACACCTTC.

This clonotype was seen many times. CDR3 sequence (DNA): TGTGCCAGCAGTTACTCGACGGCAGGTGCTGATCGGGAGACCCAGTACTTC. Translated: CASSYSTAGADRETQYF. The rearrangement links TRBV6-5 to TRBJ2-5; D unresolved. V was shortened by 0 bases and J by 5 bases, with 19 bases between the two germline ends. CDR3 length equals 17 residues. From germline, CDR1 is MNHEY and CDR2 SVGAGI.

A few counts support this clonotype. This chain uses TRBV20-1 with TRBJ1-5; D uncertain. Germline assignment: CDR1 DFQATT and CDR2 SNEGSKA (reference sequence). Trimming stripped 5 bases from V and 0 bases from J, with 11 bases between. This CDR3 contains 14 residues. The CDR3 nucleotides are TGCAGTGCTGCCTTTTGGGGTAGCAATCAGCCCCAGCATTTT. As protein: CSAAFWGSNQPQHF.

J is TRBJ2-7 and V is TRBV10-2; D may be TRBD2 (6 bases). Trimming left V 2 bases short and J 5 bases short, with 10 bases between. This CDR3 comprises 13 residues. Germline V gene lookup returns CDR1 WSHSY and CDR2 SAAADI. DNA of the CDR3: TGCGCCAGCAGTGAGCGGGGGAACCACGAGCAGTACTTC. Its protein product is CASSERGNHEQYF.

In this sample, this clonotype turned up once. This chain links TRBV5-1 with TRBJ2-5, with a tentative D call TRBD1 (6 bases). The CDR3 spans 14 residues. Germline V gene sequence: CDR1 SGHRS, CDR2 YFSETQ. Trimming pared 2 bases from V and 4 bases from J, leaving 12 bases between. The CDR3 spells CASSLWTAGETQYF. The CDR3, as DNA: TGCGCCAGCAGCTTATGGACAGCTGGAGAGACCCAGTACTTC.

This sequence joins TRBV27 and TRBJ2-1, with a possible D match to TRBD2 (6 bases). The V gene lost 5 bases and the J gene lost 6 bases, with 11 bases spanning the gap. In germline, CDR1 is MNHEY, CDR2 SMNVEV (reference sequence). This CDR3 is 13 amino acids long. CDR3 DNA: TGTGCCAGCAGTGGGGGACTCAGCAATGAGCAGTTCTTC. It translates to CASSGGLSNEQFF.

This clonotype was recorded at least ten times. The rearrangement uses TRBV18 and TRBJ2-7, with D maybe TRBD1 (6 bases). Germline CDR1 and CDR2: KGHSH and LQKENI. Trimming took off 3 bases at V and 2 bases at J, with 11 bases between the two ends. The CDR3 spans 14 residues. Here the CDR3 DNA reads TGTGCCAGCTCACCGGGGGACACAACCTACGAGCAGTACTTC. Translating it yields CASSPGDTTYEQYF.